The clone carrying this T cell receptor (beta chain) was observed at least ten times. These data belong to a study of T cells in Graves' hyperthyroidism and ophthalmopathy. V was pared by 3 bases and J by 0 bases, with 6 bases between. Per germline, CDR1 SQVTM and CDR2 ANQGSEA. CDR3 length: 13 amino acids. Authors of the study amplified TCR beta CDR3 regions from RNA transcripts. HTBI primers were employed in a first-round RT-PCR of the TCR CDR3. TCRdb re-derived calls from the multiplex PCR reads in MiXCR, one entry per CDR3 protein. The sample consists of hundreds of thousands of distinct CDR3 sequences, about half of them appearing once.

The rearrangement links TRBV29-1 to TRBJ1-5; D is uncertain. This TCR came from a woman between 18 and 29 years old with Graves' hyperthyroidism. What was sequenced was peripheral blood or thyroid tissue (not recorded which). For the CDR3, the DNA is TGCAGCGTTGACGAGGGTAGCAATCAGCCCCAGCATTTT. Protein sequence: CSVDEGSNQPQHF.